This T cell receptor (beta chain) was sequenced in a study of cytomegalovirus exposure and HLA in healthy donors. Study at large: A prior analysis found roughly 100 million unique TCR beta sequences from 150 million to 200 million T cells.

The CDR3 runs 15 residues. Germline assignment: CDR1 LGHNA and CDR2 YSLEER. Trimming cost V 0 bases and J 6 bases, with 14 bases left between them. Both 60 Vbeta primers and 13 Jbeta primers went into the PCR. The authors' processing: Later work found 65 million to 100 million unique TCR beta chains, with 9.5 million to 12 million shared. TCRdb's table, derived via immunoSEQ multiplex PCR, lists solely in-frame clones and lacks some. That table is the source of V, J and clone size, and D and trimming were worked out from the DNA. The table shows around 98,000 clones, with about 76% occurring only once.

Sequences were obtained from PBMCs. This chain links TRBV4-3 with TRBJ1-2; TRBD1 might be the D (5 bases). The receptor comes from a human donor in good health. CDR3 DNA sequence: TGCGCCAGCAGCCAAGATGGGTTGGGGGGAGATGGCTACACCTTC. It translates to CASSQDGLGGDGYTF.